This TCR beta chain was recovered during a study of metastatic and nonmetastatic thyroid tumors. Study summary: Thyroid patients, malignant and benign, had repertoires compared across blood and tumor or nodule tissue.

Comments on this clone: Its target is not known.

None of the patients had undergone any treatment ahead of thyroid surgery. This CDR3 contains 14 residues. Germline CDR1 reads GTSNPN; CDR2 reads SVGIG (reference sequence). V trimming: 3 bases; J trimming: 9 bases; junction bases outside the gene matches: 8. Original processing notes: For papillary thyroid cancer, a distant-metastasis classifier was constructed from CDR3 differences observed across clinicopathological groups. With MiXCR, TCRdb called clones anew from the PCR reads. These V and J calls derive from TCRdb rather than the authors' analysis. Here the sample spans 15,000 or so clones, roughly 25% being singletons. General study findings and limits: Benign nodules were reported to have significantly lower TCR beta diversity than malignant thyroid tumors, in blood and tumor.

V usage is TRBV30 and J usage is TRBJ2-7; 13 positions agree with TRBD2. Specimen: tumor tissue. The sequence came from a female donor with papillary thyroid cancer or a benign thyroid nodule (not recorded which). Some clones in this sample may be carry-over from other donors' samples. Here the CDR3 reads CAWRPGLAGFGQYF. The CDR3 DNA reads TGTGCCTGGAGGCCGGGACTAGCGGGATTTGGGCAGTACTTC.